The clone carrying this T cell receptor beta chain was found a few times. As yet, its antigen is unknown. MiXCR, run by TCRdb on the RT-PCR reads, gives a single entry per CDR3 protein. The repertoire includes under 5,000 distinct CDR3 sequences, 84% of them detected once, and roughly 2.6% sits in the top ten. This entry belongs to a study of yellow fever vaccine responses in identical twins. Study findings and constraints: It has been reported that, in twins, the vaccine T cell response seemed partly convergent and partly personalized.

The CDR3 has 13 amino acids. The ends were cut back, 0 bases at V and 15 bases at J, with 14 bases in the middle. Germline V gives CDR1 MNHEY, CDR2 SVGAGI. The specimen comprised T cells from blood (PBMCs), unsorted or a sorted subset (not recorded which), sampled before or after yellow fever vaccination (not recorded which). The V gene is TRBV6-5, the J gene TRBJ1-4; D is uncertain. The clonotype was recovered from a woman aged 18-30 years who received the yellow fever vaccine. CDR3 loop: CASSYSVFGEMFF. The DNA for the CDR3 is TGTGCCAGCAGTTACTCGGTTTTTGGGGAAATGTTTTTT.